The T cell receptor beta chain under discussion was sequenced for a study of blood T cell repertoires in COVID-19. The wider study: Samples representing acute and convalescent COVID-19 were sourced from the United States, Italy and Spain.

Per the original data handling: Amplifying reference gene primers gave estimates of nucleated cell counts. The data were produced by immunoSEQ multiplex PCR, yet TCRdb's version contains in-frame clones alone and is incomplete. D and trimming come from the DNA, and the V and J calls and clone size come from that table. The profile shows fewer than 70,000 clones, 86% of them singletons. Enrolled during active infection, Seattle patients were then followed longitudinally. Per the germline V gene, CDR1 is SQVTM and CDR2 is ANQGSEA. Trimming removed 1 base from V and 5 bases from J, with 11 bases in between. The length of the CDR3 is 13 residues.

This sequence joins TRBV29-1 and TRBJ1-1, with no clear D. Specimen: peripheral blood. This receptor was identified in a man between 40 and 49 years old with COVID-19, enrolled during active disease. CDR3 amino acids: CSVEGQGRTEAFF. DNA of the CDR3: TGCAGCGTTGAAGGGCAAGGGAGGACTGAAGCTTTCTTT. Filled out from reference TRBV29-1 and TRBJ1-1, the complete variable domain reads SAVISQKPSRDICQRGTSLTIQCQVDSQVTMMFWYRQQPGQSLTLIATANQGSEATYESGFVIDKFPISRPNLTFSTLTVSNMSPEDSSIYLCSVEGQGRTEAFFGQGTRLTVV.